Below, 15 T cell receptor beta chains from the same sample are listed, as sequenced in a study of cytomegalovirus exposure and HLA in healthy donors (dated by TCRdb to the late 2010s). Libraries were made using the immunoSEQ multiplex PCR assay. This immuneACCESS table, as held by TCRdb, lists in-frame sequences with V and J called but not all clones. Of the missing ones, under half trace to an unresolved V gene in checked studies; the others have no known cause. Present in this sample are about 74,000 clones, about 93% of which were seen just once. Under 2% of the sample lies in the top ten. Input material: PBMCs. The receptors here all came from a woman aged 18-30 years in good health and CMV-seropositive.

The chain links TRBV7-2 to TRBJ1-1; TRBD1 agrees at 7 bases. This CDR3 has 15 residues. Germline V gene sequence: CDR1 SGHTA, CDR2 FQGNSA. J gave up 5 bases and V 5 bases, and 11 bases lay outside the gene matches. The CDR3 coding sequence is TGTGCCAGCAGCCCGGAGGGAAGGGGGCAGACTGAAGCTTTCTTT. Its protein product is CASSPEGRGQTEAFF.

The chain uses TRBV18 and TRBJ2-5, with 11 nucleotides matching TRBD1. J lost 5 bases, V lost 3 bases, and 5 bases had no gene match. Germline V gene data show CDR1 as KGHSH and CDR2 as LQKENI. CDR3 length: 15 amino acids. The CDR3 coding sequence is TGTGCCAGCTCACCTAAGGGACAGGGGGAGGAGACCCAGTACTTC. It codes for CASSPKGQGEETQYF.

The chain has TRBV9 and TRBJ1-3; 8 bases fit TRBD1. Germline CDR1 and CDR2: SGDLS and YYNGEE. This CDR3 has 16 residues. V dropped 3 bases and J dropped 0; count of bases not matched to a gene: 5. The CDR3 here is CASSEGQGGSGNTIYF. The CDR3 DNA follows: TGTGCCAGCAGCGAAGGACAGGGAGGCTCTGGAAACACCATATATTTT.

V is TRBV5-4 and J is TRBJ2-5; D remains ambiguous. Germline V gene lookup returns CDR1 SGHNT and CDR2 YYREEE (reference sequence). The length of the CDR3 is 12 residues. With 4 bases removed from V and 5 bases from J, the gap between germline ends came to 9 bases. The DNA for the CDR3 is TGTGCCAGCAGCCTTACTCGGGAGACCCAGTACTTC. It codes for CASSLTRETQYF.

This rearrangement joins TRBV5-6 to TRBJ1-5, with TRBD1 as a possible D gene (5 bases). V was pared by 6 bases and J by 0 bases, with 10 bases between. Germline V CDR1 and CDR2: SGHDT, YYEEEE. This CDR3 spans 14 amino acids. This CDR3 reads CASTAGYSNQPQHF. CDR3 in DNA: TGTGCCAGCACTGCAGGGTATAGCAATCAGCCCCAGCATTTT. Filled out from reference TRBV5-6 and TRBJ1-5, the complete variable domain reads DAGVTQSPTHLIKTRGQQVTLRCSPKSGHDTVSWYQQALGQGPQFIFQYYEEEERQRGNFPDRFSGHQFPNYSSELNVNALLLGDSALYLCASTAGYSNQPQHFGDGTRLSIL.

The J gene is TRBJ2-7, the V gene TRBV28; tentative D call: TRBD1 (5 bases). The germline CDR1 and CDR2 sequences are MDHEN and SYDVKM. The CDR3 covers 11 residues. V was shortened by 8 bases and J by 5 bases, with 10 bases between the two germline ends. DNA of the CDR3: TGTGCCAGCGACAGTAGAGACGAGCAGTACTTC. It is translated as CASDSRDEQYF.

The chain employs TRBV18 and TRBJ2-7, with D hard to call. The CDR3 is 15 residues long. Deletions cut 3 bases from V and 3 bases from J, with 15 bases between. Germline loops: CDR1 KGHSH, CDR2 LQKENI. The CDR3 loop is CASSPIRVFSYEQYF. For the CDR3, the DNA is TGTGCCAGCTCACCTATTCGGGTCTTCAGCTACGAGCAGTACTTC.

The genes are TRBV27 and TRBJ2-7, with D perhaps TRBD1 (6 bases). The CDR3 extends over 17 amino acids. With 0 bases removed from V and 4 bases from J, the gap between germline ends came to 19 bases. Looked up from germline, CDR1 is MNHEY and CDR2 is SMNVEV (reference sequence). CDR3 DNA sequence: TGTGCCAGCAGTTTATCTTCCGGGACATTTGATACTTACGAGCAGTACTTC. Translated, it gives CASSLSSGTFDTYEQYF.

The chain couples TRBV7-2 to TRBJ2-3; D might be TRBD2 (5 bases). V lost 5 bases and J 0 bases, leaving 12 bases between the germline ends. CDR1 and CDR2 from the germline V gene are SGHTA and FQGNSA. The CDR3 is 15 residues long. As DNA, the CDR3 is TGTGCCAGCAGCGACCTACTAGAAAGCACAGATACGCAGTATTTT. It is translated as CASSDLLESTDTQYF.

The chain recombines TRBV4-3 with TRBJ2-3, with 9 bases identical to TRBD2. This CDR3 has 16 amino acids. Germline assignment: CDR1 LGHNA and CDR2 YSLEER. J lost 1 base, V lost 0 bases, and 2 bases had no gene match. CDR3 residues: CASSQDQRGGTDTQYF. The CDR3 DNA follows: TGCGCCAGCAGCCAAGACCAGCGGGGGGGCACAGATACGCAGTATTTT.

This chain joins TRBV2 and TRBJ2-1; 9 bases are a match to TRBD1. The CDR3 length is 13 residues. CDR1 and CDR2 (germline): SNHLY, FYNNEI. Trimming cost V 4 bases and J 7 bases; bases outside gene matches: 2. Written as DNA, the CDR3 is TGTGCCAGCAGTGGGGACAGGGAGAATGAGCAGTTCTTC. Protein product: CASSGDRENEQFF.

The rearrangement links TRBV7-9 to TRBJ1-4; D might be TRBD1 (5 bases). The V end was cut by 6 bases, the J end by 8 bases, with 16 bases between. Germline assignment: CDR1 SEHNR and CDR2 FQNEAQ (reference sequence). The CDR3 loop spans 14 amino acids. The CDR3 is CASSHGQGLEKLFF. The CDR3 bases are TGTGCCAGCAGTCACGGGCAGGGTTTAGAAAAACTGTTTTTT. Looking up the rest from reference TRBV7-9 and TRBJ1-4 gives the full variable domain: DTGVSQNPRHKITKRGQNVTFRCDPISEHNRLYWYRQTLGQGPEFLTYFQNEAQLEKSRLLSDRFSAERPKGSFSTLEIQRTEQGDSAMYLCASSHGQGLEKLFFGSGTQLSVL.

The CDR3 loop is CASSPSRGIHGYTF. The DNA for the CDR3 is TGTGCCAGCTCACCATCAAGGGGTATCCATGGCTACACCTTC. The chain uses TRBV18 and TRBJ1-2; the D gene is possibly TRBD1 (5 bases). V gave up 2 bases and J gave up 6 bases, with 13 bases separating them. CDR1 is KGHSH and CDR2 is LQKENI in the germline V gene. The CDR3 runs to 14 residues. The whole variable domain, filled in from reference TRBV18 and TRBJ1-2, reads NAGVMQNPRHLVRRRGQEARLRCSPMKGHSHVYWYRQLPEEGLKFMVYLQKENIIDESGMPKERFSAEFPKEGPSILRIQQVVRGDSAAYFCASSPSRGIHGYTFGSGTRLTVV.

The V gene is TRBV7-9, the J gene TRBJ1-4, with TRBD1 identical over 8 bases. The CDR3 runs 15 residues. After removal of 4 bases from V and 4 bases from J, the junction contained 5 bases not matched to a gene. Per the germline V gene, CDR1 is SEHNR and CDR2 is FQNEAQ (reference sequence). The CDR3: CASSSGQGINEKLFF. The CDR3 coding sequence is TGTGCCAGCAGCTCCGGACAGGGAATTAATGAAAAACTGTTTTTT.

The genes are TRBV7-2 and TRBJ1-5; no clear D. V was shortened by 5 bases and J by 3 bases, with 11 bases between the two germline ends. Germline V gene data show CDR1 as SGHTA and CDR2 as FQGNSA. The CDR3 runs 14 residues. CDR3 DNA sequence: TGTGCCAGCAGCCTAGTCCAAAACAATCAGCCCCAGCATTTT. Translated, it gives CASSLVQNNQPQHF. The entire variable domain, with the rest obtained from reference TRBV7-2 and TRBJ1-5, is as follows: GAGVSQSPSNKVTEKGKDVELRCDPISGHTALYWYRQSLGQGLEFLIYFQGNSAPDKSGLPSDRFSAERTGGSVSTLTIQRTQQEDSAVYLCASSLVQNNQPQHFGDGTRLSIL.